These 24 T cell receptor beta chains were all obtained from the same sample, sequenced in a study of T cells after yellow fever vaccination. MiXCR, applied by TCRdb to the 5' RACE reads, yields one record per CDR3 protein. Of 450,000 to 550,000 distinct CDR3 sequences listed, around a fifth are singletons. The specimen comprised PBMCs, sampled approximately 22 days after the first yellow fever vaccination. The receptor set was obtained from a man aged 18 to 29 who received the YFV17D yellow fever vaccine.

The rearrangement joins TRBV29-1 to TRBJ2-6; no firm D call. The CDR3 consists of 14 residues. Germline V gene sequence: CDR1 SQVTM, CDR2 ANQGSEA. V lost 6 bases to trimming and J lost 2 bases, with 11 bases between them. CDR3 amino acids: CSVPIRAGANVLTF. In DNA form, the CDR3 reads TGCAGCGTCCCCATCCGAGCTGGGGCCAACGTCCTGACTTTC.

The chain carries TRBV4-3 and TRBJ2-3; a weak D match, TRBD1 (6 bases). Per germline, CDR1 LGHNA and CDR2 YSLEER. V was shortened by 1 base and J by 1 base, with 12 bases between the two germline ends. The CDR3 spans 16 residues. This CDR3 is CASSQGWTDGTDTQYF. CDR3 nucleotides: TGCGCCAGCAGCCAAGGGTGGACAGACGGCACAGATACGCAGTATTTT.

The sample holds a few counts of this clonotype. The chain uses TRBV4-3 and TRBJ2-3, with a weak D call TRBD2 (5 bases). The germline V and J ends were trimmed by 5 bases and 2 bases, with 17 bases remaining between them. In germline, CDR1 is LGHNA, CDR2 YSLEER. The CDR3 consists of 16 residues. The CDR3 here is CASSYSAGGLTDTQYF. The CDR3 DNA is TGCGCCAGCAGCTACTCGGCCGGCGGGCTCACAGATACGCAGTATTTT.

This clonotype came up many times. The chain uses TRBV4-2 and TRBJ1-6, with D hard to call. V was shortened by 0 bases and J by 4 bases, with 13 bases between the two germline ends. Germline CDR1 and CDR2: LGHNA and YNFKEQ. There are 17 residues in the CDR3. In DNA form, the CDR3 reads TGTGCCAGCAGCCAAGAGTTCAGGACCGCGTATAATTCACCCCTCCACTTT. Protein sequence: CASSQEFRTAYNSPLHF.

The chain uses TRBV24-1 and TRBJ2-1, with D uncertain. V lost 4 bases, J lost 6 bases, and 18 bases lay in between. The CDR3 totals 16 residues. Germline CDR1 reads KGHDR; CDR2 reads SFDVKD. The CDR3 DNA reads TGTGCCACCAGTGACCGGTCCTGGATCTGGGGCAATGAGCAGTTCTTC. Its protein is CATSDRSWIWGNEQFF.

Only a few counts were recorded for this clonotype. This chain joins TRBV6-1 and TRBJ1-2, with a possible D match to TRBD1 (5 bases). Between the trimmed V and J ends, which lost 6 bases and 4 bases, there was a span of 24 bases. The CDR3 length is 17 residues. The germline CDR1 and CDR2 sequences are MNHNS and SASEGT. CDR3 sequence (DNA): TGTGCCAGCAGGCGAACACGGTTTTTCACGGGGGTCTATGGCTACACCTTC. Its protein product is CASRRTRFFTGVYGYTF.

The V gene is TRBV7-8, the J gene TRBJ2-7; possibly TRBD2 for D (6 bases). This CDR3 has 16 amino acids. Germline values: CDR1 SGHVS, CDR2 FQNEAQ. Between the trimmed V and J ends, which lost 1 base and 1 base, there was a span of 14 bases. DNA for the CDR3: TGTGCCAGCAGCTTAGGGGGAGGACCGGGGTCCTACGAGCAGTACTTC. This gives the protein CASSLGGGPGSYEQYF.

The V and J genes are TRBV19 and TRBJ2-7; D is possibly TRBD2 (6 bases). The germline gives CDR1 LNHDA, CDR2 SQIVND (reference sequence). V was clipped by 6 bases and J by 6 bases, with 15 bases between them. This CDR3 spans 13 amino acids. The CDR3 spells CASSLGGAAEQYF. Here the CDR3 DNA reads TGTGCCAGTAGCTTAGGAGGGGCGGCCGAGCAGTACTTC.

The chain is built from TRBV2 and TRBJ1-2; the D gene is possibly TRBD1 (6 bases). CDR3 length equals 16 residues. The germline V gene has CDR1 SNHLY and CDR2 FYNNEI. Trimming left V 6 bases short and J 4 bases short, with 21 bases between. DNA of the CDR3: TGTGCCAGCAGCGCCCCTCGGGGGCAGGGGAGCTATGGCTACACCTTC. Protein sequence: CASSAPRGQGSYGYTF.

The table lists this clonotype with a few counts. This chain links TRBV7-8 with TRBJ2-3; D is possibly TRBD1 (6 bases). The CDR3 spans 17 residues. Per germline, CDR1 SGHVS and CDR2 FQNEAQ. The V and J ends lost 3 bases and 2 bases respectively, with 18 bases between them. The CDR3 protein is CASSFSNRETNTDTQYF. The CDR3 DNA sequence: TGTGCCAGCAGCTTTTCCAACAGGGAGACAAACACAGATACGCAGTATTTT.

This clonotype was seen at least ten times. The V and J genes are TRBV4-3 and TRBJ2-5, with 8 bases identical to TRBD1. This CDR3 comprises 16 residues. Germline CDR1 and CDR2: LGHNA and YSLEER. The trim removed 1 base at V and 6 bases at J, leaving 10 bases unmatched. The CDR3 spells CASSQGILSGGKTQYF. DNA for the CDR3: TGCGCCAGCAGCCAAGGCATCCTATCAGGGGGCAAGACCCAGTACTTC.

This chain uses TRBV20-1 with TRBJ1-2; D unclear. The ends were cut back, 4 bases at V and 5 bases at J, with 11 bases in the middle. This CDR3 is 12 amino acids long. Germline assignment: CDR1 DFQATT and CDR2 SNEGSKA (reference sequence). CDR3 amino acids: CSATALGYGYTF. For the CDR3, the DNA is TGCAGTGCTACGGCCTTAGGGTATGGCTACACCTTC.

The chain carries TRBV29-1 and TRBJ2-5; D is perhaps TRBD2 (5 bases). Germline CDR1 SQVTM, CDR2 ANQGSEA. The V end was cut by 8 bases, the J end by 2 bases, with 18 bases between. This CDR3 is built from 14 residues. The chain's CDR3 is CSFQREPWQETQYF. DNA of the CDR3: TGCAGCTTTCAAAGGGAGCCCTGGCAAGAGACCCAGTACTTC.

This clonotype was detected only a few times. This chain connects TRBV7-2 to TRBJ1-1, with D possibly being TRBD1 (6 bases). The CDR3 is made up of 13 amino acids. V was trimmed by 1 base and J by 8 bases, leaving 11 bases between them. Per germline, CDR1 SGHTA and CDR2 FQGNSA. The CDR3 coding sequence is TGTGCCAGCAGCTTAGGCACAGGGAGAGAAGCTTTCTTT. It is translated as CASSLGTGREAFF.

V and J are TRBV10-3 and TRBJ2-1; TRBD2 is a possible D gene (7 bases). The germline V gene encodes CDR1 ENHRY and CDR2 SYGVKD. The CDR3 is 14 residues long. The germline V and J ends were trimmed by 6 bases and 10 bases, with 19 bases remaining between them. In DNA form, the CDR3 reads TGTGCCATCAGAACGGGGGCCTCGGGAGGAGAGCAGTTCTTC. It specifies CAIRTGASGGEQFF.

The V gene is TRBV4-3, the J gene TRBJ2-1; 7 bases agree with TRBD2. The germline CDR1 and CDR2 sequences are LGHNA and YSLEER. The V segment lost 1 base and the J segment 10 bases; nucleotides outside the gene matches: 7. The CDR3 covers 14 residues. CDR3 protein: CASSQVEPAGEQFF. The CDR3 DNA reads TGCGCCAGCAGCCAAGTGGAGCCAGCGGGAGAGCAGTTCTTC.

The rearrangement uses TRBV10-3 and TRBJ2-3; D perhaps matches TRBD2 (5 bases). The CDR3 spans 16 residues. The germline V and J ends were trimmed by 4 bases and 6 bases, with 20 bases remaining between them. Germline V CDR1 and CDR2: ENHRY, SYGVKD. This chain's CDR3 is CAISVLGSARADTQYF. CDR3 DNA: TGTGCCATCAGTGTACTAGGGTCTGCGCGGGCGGATACGCAGTATTTT.

J is TRBJ2-2 and V is TRBV4-1; 11 bases line up with TRBD2. Germline values: CDR1 MGHRA, CDR2 YSYEKL. J gave up 6 bases and V 5 bases, and 8 bases lay outside the gene matches. The CDR3 consists of 16 residues. The DNA for the CDR3 is TGCGCCAGCAGCTCTCCTAGCGGGGGGTACGCCGGGGAGCTGTTTTTT. This sequence encodes CASSSPSGGYAGELFF.

In its sample, this clonotype was seen a few times. The rearrangement links TRBV29-1 to TRBJ2-5; no firm D call. Germline CDR1 reads SQVTM; CDR2 reads ANQGSEA. Trimming pared 0 bases from V and 5 bases from J, leaving 13 bases between. The CDR3 extends over 14 amino acids. The CDR3 loop reads CSVEDRQTVETQYF. The CDR3 bases are TGCAGCGTTGAAGATCGGCAAACAGTGGAGACCCAGTACTTC.

This clonotype occurred a few times. The chain joins TRBV20-1 to TRBJ2-2, with unresolved D. The V gene's germline CDR1 is DFQATT and CDR2 SNEGSKA (reference sequence). Trimming took 5 bases from V and 4 from J, leaving 11 bases between them. CDR3 length equals 13 residues. This CDR3 is CSASGPTTGELFF. The CDR3 nucleotides read TGCAGTGCTTCCGGGCCAACCACCGGGGAGCTGTTTTTT.

This clonotype has only a few counts. The chain uses TRBV20-1 and TRBJ2-1; 8 bases are shared with TRBD2. The trim removed 6 bases at V and 5 bases at J, leaving 6 bases unmatched. The CDR3 is made up of 13 amino acids. Germline V CDR1 and CDR2: DFQATT, SNEGSKA (reference sequence). The CDR3 loop is CSARSGGNNEQFF. CDR3 nucleotides: TGCAGTGCCCGATCGGGGGGGAACAATGAGCAGTTCTTC.

This clonotype was counted at least ten times. The chain employs TRBV20-1 and TRBJ1-2; D uncertain. V was clipped by 2 bases and J by 2 bases, with 6 bases between them. Germline values: CDR1 DFQATT, CDR2 SNEGSKA (reference sequence). The length of the CDR3 is 12 residues. In DNA, the CDR3 is TGCAGTGCTAGATACGGAAACTATGGCTACACCTTC. Amino acids: CSARYGNYGYTF.

The chain links TRBV6-2 or TRBV6-3 to TRBJ2-4; D unclear. Trimming stripped 6 bases from V and 8 bases from J, with 11 bases between. This CDR3 has 12 residues. The germline CDR1 and CDR2 sequences are MNHEY and SVGEGT. The CDR3 sequence is CASSPELDIQYF. CDR3 sequence (DNA): TGTGCCAGCAGCCCAGAATTAGACATTCAGTACTTC.

This chain connects TRBV27 to TRBJ1-2; D remains unclear. The length of the CDR3 is 15 residues. Germline V gene sequence: CDR1 MNHEY, CDR2 SMNVEV (reference sequence). The germline V and J ends were trimmed by 6 bases and 0 bases, with 14 bases remaining between them. The CDR3 DNA is TGTGCCAGCAGAGGTGACGGCTGGACTAACTATGGCTACACCTTC. Translated: CASRGDGWTNYGYTF.